This TCR beta chain came from a study of blood T cell repertoires in COVID-19. Clones were sequenced by immunoSEQ multiplex PCR, and TCRdb holds only the in-frame ones, with some missing. Among roughly 120,000 clones listed, more than 80% were seen once. The germline V and J ends were trimmed by 0 bases and 6 bases, with 8 bases remaining between them. Germline assignment: CDR1 SGHNT and CDR2 YYREEE (reference sequence). The CDR3 runs to 13 residues. This chain uses TRBV5-4 with TRBJ2-3; TRBD1 is a possible D gene (5 bases). Source material: peripheral blood. The origin of this receptor is a woman in her fifties or sixties with COVID-19, enrolled during active disease. The CDR3 DNA sequence: TGTGCCAGCAGCTTGGCCAGGGCCGATACGCAGTATTTT. Its translation is CASSLARADTQYF.